The present TCR beta chain was sequenced within a study of blood T cell repertoires in COVID-19. Germline values: CDR1 MDHEN, CDR2 SYDVKM. The CDR3 is 14 residues long. Trimming shortened V by 4 bases and J by 9 bases, and 19 bases separated the two germline ends. Sequencing used immunoSEQ multiplex PCR; TCRdb keeps in-frame clones, though not all of them. This sample has hundreds of thousands of clones, with approximately 87% found just once. Sequences were obtained from PBMCs or T cells enriched from blood (not recorded which). The V gene is TRBV28, the J gene TRBJ2-7, with D perhaps TRBD2 (6 bases). The source of this sequence is a man aged 35 to 55 in a cohort exposed to, infected with or recovered from COVID-19 (not recorded which). CDR3 bases: TGTGCCAGCAGTTCATCCGGGAGCCCGTTTGGGCAGTACTTC. Its translation: CASSSSGSPFGQYF.